This TCR beta chain was captured in a study of shared clonotypes between healthy human individuals. Study-wide findings and caveats: Generally, naive subsets came out with larger estimated richness than memory subsets.

Germline CDR1 ENHRY, CDR2 SYGVKD. The V end was cut by 11 bases, the J end by 5 bases, with 13 bases between. This CDR3 comprises 12 residues. Sequencing used immunoSEQ multiplex PCR; TCRdb keeps in-frame clones, though not all of them. The sample shows about 1.5 million clones, approximately 98% of them seen only once. This clone appeared once. Its antigen is currently unknown. The sequence was collected from a man aged 30 to 45 in good health. This chain uses TRBV10-3 with TRBJ2-1, with a weak D call TRBD2 (6 bases). Sequencing input: naive CD4+ T cells sorted from blood. Regarding subset: CD45RA+ positively selected. The CDR3 loop reads CAHRESDNEQFF. DNA for the CDR3: TGTGCCCATCGGGAGTCGGACAATGAGCAGTTCTTC.